These 13 T cell receptor beta chains were all obtained from the same sample, sequenced in a study of T cell responses to AZD1222 COVID-19 vaccine. Repertoires were generated with immunoSEQ multiplex PCR, while TCRdb's copy carries only in-frame clones and drops some. The repertoire consists of 100,000 to 150,000 clones, with approximately 92% occurring once and the leading ten covering 1.5% to 2%. The sample was peripheral blood, taken 28 days after the second AZD1222 dose. The receptors shown here come from an adult who received the AZD1222 COVID-19 vaccine.

V and J are TRBV5-1 and TRBJ1-2; weak D call: TRBD1 (5 bases). The CDR3 extends over 15 amino acids. V was shortened by 4 bases and J by 7 bases, with 20 bases between the two germline ends. The germline CDR1 and CDR2 sequences are SGHRS and YFSETQ. CDR3 region: CASSVTDPGFAGYTF. CDR3 DNA: TGCGCCAGCAGCGTGACAGACCCAGGGTTTGCTGGCTACACCTTC.

This chain joins TRBV18 and TRBJ1-6; D gene unclear. Per germline, CDR1 KGHSH and CDR2 LQKENI. The CDR3 has 17 amino acids. V was trimmed by 3 bases and J by 0 bases, leaving 12 bases between them. The CDR3 DNA sequence: TGTGCCAGCTCACCGGTTATCCCGCGCTCCTATAATTCACCCCTCCACTTT. Translating gives CASSPVIPRSYNSPLHF. Using reference TRBV18 and TRBJ1-6 for the parts outside the CDR3, the full variable domain is NAGVMQNPRHLVRRRGQEARLRCSPMKGHSHVYWYRQLPEEGLKFMVYLQKENIIDESGMPKERFSAEFPKEGPSILRIQQVVRGDSAAYFCASSPVIPRSYNSPLHFGNGTRLTVT.

V and J are TRBV5-4 and TRBJ2-3, with 12 bases matching TRBD2. V shed 4 bases and J 4 bases; nucleotides not matched to a gene: 10. The CDR3 is made up of 17 amino acids. Germline V lookup: CDR1 SGHNT, CDR2 YYREEE (reference sequence). The CDR3 sequence is CASSLTLAGGPADTQYF. The CDR3 DNA reads as TGTGCCAGCAGCCTTACTCTAGCGGGGGGGCCTGCAGATACGCAGTATTTT.

The V gene is TRBV3-1 (or the pseudogene TRBV3-2), the J gene TRBJ1-3; perhaps TRBD1 as D (5 bases). The germline V and J ends were trimmed by 1 base and 0 bases, with 19 bases remaining between them. The germline V gene encodes CDR1 LGHDT and CDR2 YNNKEL (reference sequence). This CDR3 has 19 amino acids. This CDR3 reads CASSQGIQGPGFSGNTIYF. The CDR3 DNA reads as TGTGCCAGCAGCCAAGGGATTCAGGGACCTGGATTCTCTGGAAACACCATATATTTT.

The J gene is TRBJ2-3, the V gene TRBV3-1 (or the pseudogene TRBV3-2), with D possibly matching TRBD1 (6 bases). CDR3 length: 13 amino acids. Germline-derived CDR1 and CDR2 are LGHDT and YNNKEL (reference sequence). V was trimmed by 6 bases and J by 8 bases, leaving 15 bases between them. The CDR3: CASSLTGQGTQYF. CDR3 DNA: TGTGCCAGCAGTCTGACAGGTCAGGGTACGCAGTATTTT.

The rearrangement joins TRBV6-5 to TRBJ2-2; 9 bases fit TRBD2. Germline CDR1 is MNHEY and CDR2 is SVGAGI. The CDR3 runs 16 residues. Trimming took 2 bases from V and 7 from J; bases not matched to a gene: 8. The CDR3 region is CASSYEAGGPNGELFF. The DNA for the CDR3 is TGTGCCAGCAGTTACGAGGCGGGAGGGCCTAACGGGGAGCTGTTTTTT.

For the CDR3, the DNA is TGTGCCAGCAGTCGATGGGGGGGGAATGAGCAGTTCTTC. As protein: CASSRWGGNEQFF. The chain recombines TRBV27 with TRBJ2-1, with 7 bases aligning to TRBD2. CDR3 length: 13 residues. Trimming cost V 5 bases and J 7 bases; bases outside gene matches: 5. Germline CDR1 MNHEY, CDR2 SMNVEV (reference sequence).

This clone has a single count. The chain carries TRBV10-3 and TRBJ2-5; the D gene is possibly TRBD2 (5 bases). V gave up 4 bases and J gave up 1 base, with 13 bases separating them. The CDR3 runs 15 residues. CDR1 and CDR2 (germline): ENHRY, SYGVKD. CDR3 protein: CAISGSMAGQETQYF. The CDR3 nucleotides are TGTGCCATCAGTGGTTCGATGGCGGGCCAAGAGACCCAGTACTTC.

The CDR3 nucleotides read TGCAGCGTTCTCCCCGGGGAGACCCAGTACTTC. It translates to CSVLPGETQYF. The chain joins TRBV29-1 to TRBJ2-5; D not resolved. Germline V gene sequence: CDR1 SQVTM, CDR2 ANQGSEA. The CDR3 is 11 amino acids. The V and J ends lost 5 bases and 5 bases respectively, with 9 bases between them.

The V gene is TRBV7-6, the J gene TRBJ2-3; 8 nucleotides align to TRBD1. The CDR3 contains 16 residues. Germline V gene data show CDR1 as SGHVS and CDR2 as FNYEAQ. V lost 7 bases to trimming and J lost 4 bases; unmatched junction nucleotides: 13. The CDR3 spells CASNSYSTGASDTQYF. In DNA, the CDR3 is TGTGCCAGCAACAGTTATTCGACAGGGGCGTCAGATACGCAGTATTTT.

This clone was seen just once. This chain links TRBV9 with TRBJ1-1, with TRBD1 as a possible D gene (6 bases). Trimming took off 4 bases at V and 1 base at J, with 17 bases between the two ends. Germline values: CDR1 SGDLS, CDR2 YYNGEE. The CDR3 covers 16 residues. For the CDR3, the DNA is TGTGCCAGCAGCCCCCAATTGGGACACCAGAACACTGAAGCTTTCTTT. Protein: CASSPQLGHQNTEAFF.

The chain joins TRBV19 to TRBJ1-5, with 7 bases aligning to TRBD1. J lost 2 bases, V lost 10 bases, and 14 bases had no gene match. Looked up from germline, CDR1 is LNHDA and CDR2 is SQIVND (reference sequence). The CDR3 consists of 16 residues. In DNA, the CDR3 is TGTGCCACCCCTAGGGGAGGGGGCGCGGGCAATCAGCCCCAGCATTTT. It yields the protein CATPRGGGAGNQPQHF.

The gene calls are TRBV18 and TRBJ2-5; D remains unclear. The germline V gene has CDR1 KGHSH and CDR2 LQKENI. The V end was cut by 3 bases, the J end by 4 bases, with 12 bases between. The CDR3 length is 14 residues. The CDR3 DNA reads TGTGCCAGCTCACCGAGAACTACCATAGAGACCCAGTACTTC. It is translated as CASSPRTTIETQYF.